The 7 T cell receptor beta chains presented below share a single source sample, sequenced in a study of beta chain features in type 1 diabetes (dated by TCRdb to the late 2010s). Beyond this particular receptor, the publication reports: Type 1 diabetes patients showed a moderate but significant shortening of TCRB CDR3 length in all four CD4+ subsets.

The antigens of these receptors remain unknown. Libraries were constructed by the immunoSEQ multiplex PCR assay. The entire amount of isolated RNA was reverse transcribed using the High Capacity cDNA Reverse Transcription Kit, so the sequenced TCRB transcripts were expressed ones. As stored in TCRdb, this immuneACCESS dataset retains in-frame rearrangements with V and J assigned. A fraction of the clones does not appear; measured against another copy, unresolved V genes explain less than half of the discrepancy, and the remainder lacks a known reason. The sample profile shows around 650,000 clones; around 12% of them were found once. Roughly 0.11% of the sample is held by the ten biggest clonotypes. What was sequenced was naive CD4+ T cells from blood. The cell subset or site tag for this specimen amounts to: true naive CD4+ T cells. These receptors all come from a young man with type 1 diabetes.

This clone was picked up a small number of times. Germline and junction disagree at one end, which may indicate a read error. This sample also contains other DNA sequences that code for the same CDR3. The V gene is TRBV7-2, the J gene TRBJ2-7; D perhaps matches TRBD2 (5 bases). CDR1 is SGHTA, CDR2 FQGNSA, per germline. This CDR3 has 15 amino acids. The CDR3 DNA follows: TGTGCCAGCAGCCTAGCCGGATCGAGCTCCTACGAGCAGTACTTC. Protein: CASSLAGSSSYEQYF.

This clone was observed a few times. The rearrangement links TRBV7-2 to TRBJ2-7; possible D gene TRBD2, 5 bases. Germline V CDR1 and CDR2: SGHTA, FQGNSA. This CDR3 contains 13 residues. The V and J ends lost 4 bases and 2 bases respectively, with 9 bases between them. DNA for the CDR3: TGTGCCAGCAGCTCGGGGAACGCCTACGAGCAGTACTTC. Its translation: CASSSGNAYEQYF.

This clone was observed a few times. V gene TRBV29-1 combines with J gene TRBJ2-1, with unresolved D. The V and J ends lost 4 bases and 8 bases respectively, with 6 bases between them. Germline V gene data show CDR1 as SQVTM and CDR2 as ANQGSEA. There are 10 residues in the CDR3. The CDR3 region has the DNA TGCAGCGTTGGGCAGTATGAGCAGTTCTTC. This sequence encodes CSVGQYEQFF.

This clone has more than one count but fewer than ten. The rearrangement uses TRBV13 and TRBJ1-2; D gene unclear. The CDR3 runs 12 residues. Germline assignment: CDR1 PRHDT and CDR2 FYEKMQ (reference sequence). V was shortened by 5 bases and J by 8 bases, with 12 bases between the two germline ends. The CDR3 nucleotides are TGTGCCAGCAGCCCCGCACCCGGAGGCTACACCTTC. This codes for CASSPAPGGYTF.

The V call is TRBV11-2, the J call TRBJ2-7; 7 bases match TRBD1. Germline V gene sequence: CDR1 SGHAT, CDR2 FQNNGV. Trimming at V came to 3 bases and at J to 1 base, leaving 6 bases not matched to a gene. The CDR3 contains 15 residues. CDR3 nucleotides: TGTGCCAGCAGCTTGGGACAGTTTCATTCCTACGAGCAGTACTTC. It is translated as CASSLGQFHSYEQYF.

The chain links TRBV9 to TRBJ2-7; TRBD1 matches at 9 bases. Germline V gives CDR1 SGDLS, CDR2 YYNGEE. V lost 0 bases and J lost 3; bases outside the gene matches: 4. The CDR3 is made up of 15 amino acids. Here the CDR3 DNA reads TGTGCCAGCAGCGTAGGAGGGGACAGGGTCTACGAGCAGTACTTC. This sequence encodes CASSVGGDRVYEQYF. The complete variable domain, with remaining parts taken from reference TRBV9 and TRBJ2-7, reads DSGVTQTPKHLITATGQRVTLRCSPRSGDLSVYWYQQSLDQGLQFLIQYYNGEERAKGNILERFSAQQFPDLHSELNLSSLELGDSALYFCASSVGGDRVYEQYFGPGTRLTVT.

This clone was counted a few times. This chain uses TRBV18 with TRBJ1-6; 8 bases line up with TRBD1. The J segment lost 8 bases and the V segment lost 6 bases, leaving 9 bases of the junction unmatched. The CDR3 contains 15 residues. Per germline, CDR1 KGHSH and CDR2 LQKENI. This CDR3 is CASSQGQGLHSPLHF. The CDR3, as DNA: TGTGCCAGCTCTCAAGGACAGGGCCTCCATTCACCCCTCCACTTT.